The rows below give T cell receptor beta chains drawn from one sample of a study of technical replicates of blood from several donors. Clones were sequenced by immunoSEQ multiplex PCR, and TCRdb holds only the in-frame ones, with some missing. The table lists tens of thousands of clones, 95% to 98% of them singletons, with under 0.3% in the top ten. Sequencing was carried out using T cells isolated from PBMCs. The source of these receptors is a human donor in good health. CDR3s include the opening cysteine and the closing phenylalanine or tryptophan. A D gene is named only where the DNA matches it firmly. A row's size may be missing; if present it is once, few, many or a size class.

cdr3_aa | cdr3_nt | v_call | d_call | j_call | clone_size
CASSETEEDYEQYF | TGTGCCAGCAGTGAAACGGAGGAGGACTACGAGCAGTACTTC | TRBV2 | - | TRBJ2-7 | -
CASSLPGTEVYGYTF | TGTGCCAGCAGTTTACCCGGGACAGAAGTCTATGGCTACACCTTC | TRBV28 | TRBD1 | TRBJ1-2 | -
CASSQETSGRQETQYF | TGCGCCAGCAGCCAAGAAACTAGCGGGCGCCAAGAGACCCAGTACTTC | TRBV4-1 | TRBD2 | TRBJ2-5 | -
CASRQGWGNTEAFF | TGTGCCAGCAGACAGGGTTGGGGGAACACTGAAGCTTTCTTT | TRBV5-6 | - | TRBJ1-1 | -
CASRGTNQPQHF | TGTGCCAGTCGAGGCACGAATCAGCCCCAGCATTTT | TRBV25-1 | - | TRBJ1-5 | -
CAWSASNTEAFF | TGTGCCTGGAGTGCTTCGAACACTGAAGCTTTCTTT | TRBV30 | - | TRBJ1-1 | -
CASSPTPGAYNEQFF | TGTGCCAGCTCACCAACGCCGGGGGCCTACAATGAGCAGTTCTTC | TRBV18 | - | TRBJ2-1 | -
CASSSDITYGYTF | TGTGCCAGCAGCTCAGACATAACTTATGGCTACACCTTC | TRBV13 | - | TRBJ1-2 | -
CASSLNGRETQYF | TGTGCCAGCAGCTTAAATGGTCGGGAGACCCAGTACTTC | TRBV7-3 | - | TRBJ2-5 | once
CASSFARENTEAFF | TGCGCCAGCAGCTTTGCGCGGGAGAACACTGAAGCTTTCTTT | TRBV5-1 | - | TRBJ1-1 | -